Reported below is one T cell receptor beta chain. Its antigen remains unknown. Method: immunoSEQ multiplex PCR; TCRdb's copy keeps in-frame clones and lacks some. The table shows some 95,000 clones, with over 75% occurring only once. The data derive from a study of PD-1 blockade in classical Hodgkin lymphoma. Study overall: Intravenous delivery of nivolumab at 3 mg/kg to patients occurred every 2 weeks. Broader study findings: Healthy donors reportedly exceeded newly diagnosed patients in baseline TCR diversity.

The ends were cut back, 6 bases at V and 7 bases at J, with 16 bases in the middle. This CDR3 region has 14 residues. Germline CDR1 and CDR2: MNHEY and SVGAGI. Documented time point: cycle 4 day 1 (C4D1), after around six weeks of nivolumab. Every patient experienced relapse after autologous stem cell transplantation, and brentuximab vedotin exposure varied. Under best response, outcomes were complete response, partial response or progressive disease. The sequenced sample was peripheral blood mononuclear cells (PBMCs), obtained before the fourth cycle of nivolumab. This TCR was sampled from a human donor with classical Hodgkin lymphoma. The chain couples TRBV6-5 to TRBJ1-5; weak D call: TRBD1 (5 bases). The CDR3 protein is CASRSSGGGQPQHF. In nucleotides, the CDR3 is TGTGCCAGCAGGTCCTCGGGGGGGGGACAGCCCCAGCATTTT.